This T cell receptor beta chain came from a study of blood T cell repertoires in COVID-19. The wider study: COVID-19 samples from acute and convalescent phases originated in the United States, Italy and Spain. Sources were T cells, B-cell-depleted T cells, or PBMCs; the material itself was cDNA or gDNA.

CDR1 is MNHNS and CDR2 is SASEGT in the germline V gene. The ends were cut back, 1 base at V and 14 bases at J, with 11 bases in the middle. The CDR3 is 12 amino acids. Authors' processing steps: Reference gene primer amplification in the assay estimated nucleated cell counts. Data came from immunoSEQ multiplex PCR; TCRdb stores just in-frame clones and leaves some out. The D gene and trimming were derived from the DNA, and the V and J assignments and clone size from that table. The sample lists around 84,000 clones; around 81% were seen once. Sequences were obtained from peripheral blood. This sequence originates from an elderly man with active or convalescent COVID-19. The chain is built from TRBV6-1 and TRBJ2-2, with D perhaps matching TRBD1 (5 bases). The DNA for the CDR3 is TGTGCCAGCAGTGAAGTGGGGCAGTCCCTGTTTTTT. The encoded protein is CASSEVGQSLFF.